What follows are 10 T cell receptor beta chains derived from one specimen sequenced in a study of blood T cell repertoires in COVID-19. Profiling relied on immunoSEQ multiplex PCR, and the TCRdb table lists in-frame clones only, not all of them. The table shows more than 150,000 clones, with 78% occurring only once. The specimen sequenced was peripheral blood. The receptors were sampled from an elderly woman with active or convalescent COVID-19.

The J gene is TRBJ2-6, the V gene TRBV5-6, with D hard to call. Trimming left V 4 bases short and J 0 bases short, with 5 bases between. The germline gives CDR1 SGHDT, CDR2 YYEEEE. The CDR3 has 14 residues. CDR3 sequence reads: CASSVYSGANVLTF. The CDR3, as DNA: TGTGCCAGCAGCGTGTACTCTGGGGCCAACGTCCTGACTTTC.

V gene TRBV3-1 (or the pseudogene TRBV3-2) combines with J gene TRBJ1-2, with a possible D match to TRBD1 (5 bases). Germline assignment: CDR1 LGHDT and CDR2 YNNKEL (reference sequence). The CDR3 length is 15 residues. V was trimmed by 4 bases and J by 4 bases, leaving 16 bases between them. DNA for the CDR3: TGTGCCAGCAGCCCGGACACTCGACTCGGCTATGGCTACACCTTC. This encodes CASSPDTRLGYGYTF.

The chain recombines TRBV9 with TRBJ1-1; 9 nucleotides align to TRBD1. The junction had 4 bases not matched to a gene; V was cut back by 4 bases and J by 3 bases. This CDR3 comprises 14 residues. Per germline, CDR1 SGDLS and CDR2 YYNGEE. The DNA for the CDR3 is TGTGCCAGCAGCCCCCGGGACAGGGACACTGAAGCTTTCTTT. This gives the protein CASSPRDRDTEAFF.

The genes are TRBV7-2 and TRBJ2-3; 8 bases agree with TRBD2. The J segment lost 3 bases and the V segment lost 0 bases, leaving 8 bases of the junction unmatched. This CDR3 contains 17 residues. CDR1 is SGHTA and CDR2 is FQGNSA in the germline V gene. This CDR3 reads CASSLAPPGGRTDTQYF. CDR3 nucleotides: TGTGCCAGCAGCTTAGCACCCCCGGGGGGGCGGACAGATACGCAGTATTTT.

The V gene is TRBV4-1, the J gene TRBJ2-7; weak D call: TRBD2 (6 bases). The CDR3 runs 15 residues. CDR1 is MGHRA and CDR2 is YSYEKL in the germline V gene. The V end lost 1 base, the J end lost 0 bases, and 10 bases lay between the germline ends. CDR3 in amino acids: CASSQGSGVSYEQYF. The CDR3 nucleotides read TGCGCCAGCAGCCAAGGTTCGGGGGTCTCCTACGAGCAGTACTTC.

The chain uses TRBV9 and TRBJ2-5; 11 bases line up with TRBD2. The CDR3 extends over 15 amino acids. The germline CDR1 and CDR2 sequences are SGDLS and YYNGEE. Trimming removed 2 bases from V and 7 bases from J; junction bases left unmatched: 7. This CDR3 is CASSVSGGGAGTQYF. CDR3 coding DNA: TGTGCCAGCAGCGTTAGCGGGGGGGGCGCGGGGACCCAGTACTTC.

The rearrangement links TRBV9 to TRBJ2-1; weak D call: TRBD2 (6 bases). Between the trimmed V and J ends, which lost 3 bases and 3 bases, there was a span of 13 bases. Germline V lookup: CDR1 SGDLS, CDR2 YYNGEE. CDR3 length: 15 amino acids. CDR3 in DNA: TGTGCCAGCAGCGCCCGGGACTTACACTACAATGAGCAGTTCTTC. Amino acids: CASSARDLHYNEQFF.

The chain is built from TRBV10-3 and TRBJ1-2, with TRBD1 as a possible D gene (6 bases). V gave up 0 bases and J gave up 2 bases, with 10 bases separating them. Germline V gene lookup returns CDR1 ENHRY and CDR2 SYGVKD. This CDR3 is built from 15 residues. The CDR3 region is CAISESEQGNYGYTF. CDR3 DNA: TGTGCCATCAGTGAGTCGGAGCAGGGGAACTATGGCTACACCTTC.

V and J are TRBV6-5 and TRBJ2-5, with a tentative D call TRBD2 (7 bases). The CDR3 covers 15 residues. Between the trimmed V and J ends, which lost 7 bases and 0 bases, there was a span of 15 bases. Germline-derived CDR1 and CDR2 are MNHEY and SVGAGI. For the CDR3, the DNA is TGTGCCAGCAAGGGCGGGGGCCCCTACCAAGAGACCCAGTACTTC. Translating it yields CASKGGGPYQETQYF.

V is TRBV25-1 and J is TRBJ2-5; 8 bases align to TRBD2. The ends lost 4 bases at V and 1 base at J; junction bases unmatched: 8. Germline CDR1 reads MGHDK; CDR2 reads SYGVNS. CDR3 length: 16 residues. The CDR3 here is CASSGGLALLQETQYF. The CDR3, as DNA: TGTGCCAGCAGTGGAGGACTAGCCCTACTCCAAGAGACCCAGTACTTC.